This T cell receptor beta chain was sequenced in a study of blood T cell repertoires in COVID-19 (dated by TCRdb to 2019 to 2021). With respect to the entire study: Samples covering the acute and convalescent phases of COVID-19 were provided by collaborators in the United States, Italy and Spain. The repertoires were made available in a free public database intended to serve as a resource for research on the immune response to SARS-CoV-2. The prospective study material was composed of cDNA or gDNA derived from T cells, B-cell-depleted T cells, or PBMCs. Where HLA class I and class II types were available, the types were taken from metadata supplied by the sample provider, not from assay-based typing. Deeply sampled blood TCRbeta repertoires from subjects exposed to, actively infected with, or recovered from COVID-19 were included in the dataset. Samples were obtained from the ongoing ImmuneRACE study (first 160 participants) and from 950 to 1,500 subjects provided by 6 global collaborators. A de-identified subject ID, COVID-19 status, age in years and sex were almost always included in the sample metadata.

Beyond this particular receptor, the publication reports: The quantity of clinical and demographic metadata differed by source and by participant and was supplied without curation.

The collaborating institutions used their own protocols to collect whole blood in K2EDTA tubes. For TCRbeta analysis, collaborators shipped samples as frozen whole blood, isolated PBMCs, or DNA extracted from either of those sample types. The immunoSEQ Assay, a bias-controlled multiplex PCR, was used to amplify TCRbeta CDR3 regions from genomic DNA. The authors' analysis ran thus. Within the assay, amplification of reference gene primers was used to estimate how many nucleated cells each sample contained. To quantify the absolute abundance of each unique TCRbeta CDR3 rearrangement, sequence reads were collapsed and filtered. For each sample, productive Simpson clonality was calculated as the square root of Simpson's diversity index across productive rearrangements. TCRdb obtained this table from immuneACCESS and retained in-frame rearrangements with V and J assigned. These tables miss some clones; where compared with another copy, unresolved V genes account for less than half of the shortfall, and the remainder is unexplained. Clone size and the V and J calls come from that table; the DNA yielded D and trimming. The sample table records about 130,000 clones; about 91% of these occur just once. The top ten hold around 10% of the sample.

In regard to this clone: The clone's antigen remains unknown. Base-call qualities are not available, and no considerably larger clone is one nucleotide away.

For this chain, trimming is 6 bases at the V end and 5 bases at the J end, and the number of junction bases without a gene match is 8. Per the germline V gene, KGHSH is the CDR1 and LQKENI is the CDR2. The CDR3 goes from the cysteine to the phenylalanine over 14 residues. Only the CDR3 region is kept as DNA, spanning 42 bases read in frame from base 1. What was sequenced was peripheral blood. This TCR derives from a man aged 50 to 60 with acute or convalescent COVID-19. The chain is made from TRBV18 and TRBJ2-5, with TRBD1 matching 8 junction bases. The nucleotide sequence is given as TGTGCCAGCTCCAGGGACAGGTTGAGGGAGACCCAGTACTTC. This encodes CASSRDRLRETQYF.